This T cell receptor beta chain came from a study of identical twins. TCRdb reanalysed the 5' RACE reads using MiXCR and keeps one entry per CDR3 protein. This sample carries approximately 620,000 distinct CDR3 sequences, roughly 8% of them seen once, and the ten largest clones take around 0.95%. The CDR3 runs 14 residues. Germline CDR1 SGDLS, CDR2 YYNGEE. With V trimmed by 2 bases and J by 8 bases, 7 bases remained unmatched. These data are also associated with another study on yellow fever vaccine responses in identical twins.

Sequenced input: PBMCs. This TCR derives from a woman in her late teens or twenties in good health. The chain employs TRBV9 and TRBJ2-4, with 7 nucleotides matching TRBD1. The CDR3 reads CASSVGDRDYIQYF. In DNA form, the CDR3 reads TGTGCCAGCAGCGTCGGGGACAGAGATTACATTCAGTACTTC.